These 27 T cell receptor beta chains came from one sample sequenced in a study of shared T cell receptors in the human thymus. Data came from immunoSEQ multiplex PCR; TCRdb stores just in-frame clones and leaves some out. The repertoire holds around 65,000 clones, with roughly 96% as singletons. Source material: thymocytes. Receptor source: a human donor.

V and J are TRBV5-1 and TRBJ1-1; D ambiguous. V dropped 1 base and J dropped 0 bases, with 10 bases sitting between them. There are 15 residues in the CDR3. Germline-derived CDR1 and CDR2 are SGHRS and YFSETQ. CDR3 DNA: TGCGCCAGCAGCTTGAACGTGGATCTGAACACTGAAGCTTTCTTT. Its protein is CASSLNVDLNTEAFF.

V gene TRBV4-3 combines with J gene TRBJ1-3; D might be TRBD1 (6 bases). V lost 2 bases to trimming and J lost 8 bases, with 22 bases between them. This CDR3 is 17 amino acids long. Germline CDR1 LGHNA, CDR2 YSLEER. The CDR3 region has the DNA TGCGCCAGCAGCCAAACTTCTACGGGGGCCCAAGGGGACACCATATATTTT. Translated, it gives CASSQTSTGAQGDTIYF.

The V call is TRBV9, the J call TRBJ1-2; D perhaps matches TRBD1 (5 bases). Trimming left V 0 bases short and J 4 bases short, with 16 bases between. CDR1 SGDLS and CDR2 YYNGEE come from the germline V gene. This CDR3 region has 16 residues. The CDR3 is CASSVAFNGAGYGYTF. The CDR3 DNA reads as TGTGCCAGCAGCGTAGCTTTCAACGGGGCGGGCTATGGCTACACCTTC.

The V gene is TRBV11-2, the J gene TRBJ2-7, with D maybe TRBD1 (5 bases). This CDR3 is 16 amino acids long. Trimming shortened V by 1 base and J by 2 bases, and 15 bases separated the two germline ends. Germline V gene lookup returns CDR1 SGHAT and CDR2 FQNNGV. CDR3 bases: TGTGCCAGCAGCTTAGCCGATGACAGCTCAGCCTACGAGCAGTACTTC. Its translation is CASSLADDSSAYEQYF. The whole variable domain, filled in from reference TRBV11-2 and TRBJ2-7, reads EAGVAQSPRYKIIEKRQSVAFWCNPISGHATLYWYQQILGQGPKLLIQFQNNGVVDDSQLPKDRFSAERLKGVDSTLKIQPAKLEDSAVYLCASSLADDSSAYEQYFGPGTRLTVT.

This chain links TRBV5-6 with TRBJ2-7; D gene unclear. Per the germline V gene, CDR1 is SGHDT and CDR2 is YYEEEE. CDR3 size: 15 residues. The V end was cut by 0 bases, the J end by 1 base, with 11 bases between. CDR3 sequence reads: CASSLEGPRSYEQYF. The CDR3 DNA sequence: TGTGCCAGCAGCTTGGAGGGCCCCCGATCCTACGAGCAGTACTTC.

This clone was seen only once. The genes are TRBV6-1 and TRBJ2-7, with D tentatively TRBD1 or TRBD2 (5 bases each). The CDR3 runs to 13 residues. Trimming removed 0 bases from V and 7 bases from J, with 10 bases in between. Germline V gives CDR1 MNHNS, CDR2 SASEGT. The DNA of the CDR3 is TGTGCCAGCAGTGAAGCGGGGACCCGAGAGCAGTACTTC. As protein: CASSEAGTREQYF.

The rearrangement uses TRBV4-2 and TRBJ1-2; D remains ambiguous. The V gene's germline CDR1 is LGHNA and CDR2 YNFKEQ. V was cut by 0 bases and J by 6 bases, with 20 bases left in between. This CDR3 comprises 17 residues. The CDR3 here is CASSQETTCRGDDGYTF. DNA of the CDR3: TGTGCCAGCAGCCAAGAGACGACTTGCCGGGGAGATGATGGCTACACCTTC.

This clone was detected once. The chain employs TRBV6-4 and TRBJ1-2; maybe TRBD1 (6 bases). CDR1 and CDR2 (germline): MRHNA, SNTAGT. With 11 bases removed from V and 3 bases from J, the gap between germline ends came to 25 bases. This CDR3 region has 16 residues. The CDR3 DNA sequence: TGTGCCCCCTGGGGTTCAGGGGATAAGGGTTACTATGGCTACACCTTC. This encodes CAPWGSGDKGYYGYTF.

This clone has just one count. The rearrangement joins TRBV5-4 to TRBJ1-4; 12 bases map to TRBD1. The CDR3 is made up of 17 amino acids. V gave up 4 bases and J gave up 5 bases; unmatched junction bases: 9. Germline-derived CDR1 and CDR2 are SGHNT and YYREEE (reference sequence). CDR3 sequence: CASSLWDRGLENEKLFF. CDR3 sequence (DNA): TGTGCCAGCAGCCTCTGGGACAGGGGGCTTGAAAATGAAAAACTGTTTTTT.

This chain links TRBV27 with TRBJ1-2, with TRBD1 identical over 11 bases. The CDR3 covers 17 residues. CDR1 is MNHEY, CDR2 SMNVEV, per germline (reference sequence). V lost 5 bases, J lost 5 bases, and 13 bases stayed unmatched. The CDR3 reads CASSPHGTGGLRYGYTF. As DNA, the CDR3 is TGTGCCAGCAGTCCGCACGGGACAGGGGGTTTGAGGTATGGCTACACCTTC.

V usage is TRBV25-1 and J usage is TRBJ1-6; D is ambiguous. This CDR3 has 14 residues. The V gene's germline CDR1 is MGHDK and CDR2 SYGVNS. Trimming stripped 7 bases from V and 5 bases from J, with 12 bases between. The CDR3, as DNA: TGTGCCAGCAATGCCGGGCCGAATAATTCACCCCTCCACTTT. Amino acid sequence: CASNAGPNNSPLHF.

This chain joins TRBV5-5 and TRBJ2-7; 7 bases are a match to TRBD1. V dropped 0 bases and J dropped 5; count of bases not matched to a gene: 11. Germline V lookup: CDR1 SGHKS, CDR2 YYEKEE (reference sequence). The CDR3 has 16 amino acids. The CDR3 here is CASSLAKQGHLHEQYF. In nucleotides, the CDR3 is TGTGCCAGCAGCTTGGCCAAACAGGGGCATCTCCACGAGCAGTACTTC.

This clone was recorded only once. The chain uses TRBV5-1 and TRBJ2-7; D is undetermined. The CDR3 totals 14 residues. Trimming cost V 3 bases and J 2 bases, with 12 bases left between them. The germline V gene has CDR1 SGHRS and CDR2 YFSETQ. The CDR3 spells CASSSPDTTYEQYF. CDR3 coding DNA: TGCGCCAGCAGCTCCCCGGATACCACCTACGAGCAGTACTTC.

The V gene is TRBV2, the J gene TRBJ1-2, with a possible D match to TRBD1 (6 bases). CDR1 is SNHLY and CDR2 is FYNNEI in the germline V gene. CDR3 size: 16 residues. V lost 1 base, J lost 0 bases, and 12 bases lay in between. The CDR3 nucleotides are TGTGCCAGCAGTGAAGTTCCTCAGGGGACTAACTATGGCTACACCTTC. Its protein product is CASSEVPQGTNYGYTF.

The chain uses TRBV2 and TRBJ1-1; 10 bases fit TRBD1. The CDR3 totals 17 residues. Germline V gene data show CDR1 as SNHLY and CDR2 as FYNNEI. Trimming removed 5 bases from V and 7 bases from J; junction bases left unmatched: 16. This CDR3 reads CASSLHWDRGLASEAFF. CDR3 nucleotides: TGTGCCAGCAGTCTTCATTGGGACAGGGGATTGGCTAGTGAAGCTTTCTTT.

J is TRBJ2-5 and V is TRBV4-1; TRBD1 agrees at 8 bases. The ends lost 5 bases at V and 4 bases at J; junction bases unmatched: 6. The CDR3 is 14 amino acids. Germline V gene sequence: CDR1 MGHRA, CDR2 YSYEKL. CDR3 region: CASSWTGTLETQYF. The CDR3 DNA reads TGCGCCAGCAGCTGGACAGGGACCCTAGAGACCCAGTACTTC.

The rearrangement joins TRBV5-6 to TRBJ2-4, with TRBD1 matching over 7 bases. V trimming: 4 bases; J trimming: 0 bases; junction bases outside the gene matches: 4. The V gene's germline CDR1 is SGHDT and CDR2 YYEEEE. The CDR3 runs 15 residues. As DNA, the CDR3 is TGTGCCAGCAGCGAGGGGGCGAAAGCCAAAAACATTCAGTACTTC. Protein sequence: CASSEGAKAKNIQYF. Drawing the rest from reference TRBV5-6 and TRBJ2-4, the complete variable domain is DAGVTQSPTHLIKTRGQQVTLRCSPKSGHDTVSWYQQALGQGPQFIFQYYEEEERQRGNFPDRFSGHQFPNYSSELNVNALLLGDSALYLCASSEGAKAKNIQYFGAGTRLSVL.

V is TRBV25-1 and J is TRBJ1-1; D is perhaps TRBD1 (5 bases). CDR3 length: 15 residues. Trimming took off 2 bases at V and 4 bases at J, with 14 bases between the two ends. CDR1 and CDR2 (germline): MGHDK, SYGVNS. CDR3 nucleotides: TGTGCCAGCAGTGAAAGTAGGGGCAGGCGCACTGAAGCTTTCTTT. Translation gives CASSESRGRRTEAFF.

A single count supports this clone. Its ends do not fully match the called genes, so a read error is possible. As DNA, the CDR3 is TGCGCCAGCAGCTTCAGGGTAACGGGGAACACTGAAGCTTTCTTT. This translates into CASSFRVTGNTEAFF. V and J are TRBV5-7 and TRBJ1-1; possibly TRBD1 for D (5 bases). TRBV5-7 is flagged as an ORF with uncertain function. The CDR3 covers 15 residues.

The DNA for the CDR3 is TGTGCCAGTAGTATCCGTACCCTATCACGCCCCGTGCAGGGACACCAATCCTACGAGCAGTACTTC. Translation: CASSIRTLSRPVQGHQSYEQYF. V usage is TRBV19 and J usage is TRBJ2-7; weak D call: TRBD1 (6 bases). Trimming stripped 3 bases from V and 1 base from J, with 34 bases between. Germline V CDR1 and CDR2: LNHDA, SQIVND (reference sequence). This CDR3 has 22 amino acids.

The CDR3 DNA reads TGTGCCAGCAGTACTGGGACAGGGCTTACTGGGGCCAACGTCCTGACTTTC. This codes for CASSTGTGLTGANVLTF. This chain joins TRBV7-9 and TRBJ2-6; 9 positions match TRBD1. Germline V gene lookup returns CDR1 SEHNR and CDR2 FQNEAQ (reference sequence). After removal of 6 bases from V and 2 bases from J, the junction contained 8 bases not matched to a gene. This CDR3 contains 17 residues.

The chain links TRBV25-1 to TRBJ1-6; TRBD1 agrees at 8 bases. Germline-derived CDR1 and CDR2 are MGHDK and SYGVNS. This CDR3 region has 16 residues. J gave up 10 bases and V 0 bases, and 8 bases lay outside the gene matches. The CDR3 nucleotides read TGTGCCAGCAGTGAATACGGACAGGGTACAGAATCACCCCTCCACTTT. This gives the protein CASSEYGQGTESPLHF.

The rearrangement uses TRBV15 and TRBJ1-2; possible D gene TRBD1, 5 bases. Trimming pared 1 base from V and 5 bases from J, leaving 11 bases between. The CDR3 extends over 14 amino acids. The germline gives CDR1 LNHNV, CDR2 YYDKDF (reference sequence). The CDR3 coding sequence is TGTGCCACCAGCAGAGGGGGCGACTATTATGGCTACACCTTC. It translates to CATSRGGDYYGYTF.

CDR3 region: CASSQETGEGDEQYF. As DNA, the CDR3 is TGTGCCAGCAGCCAAGAGACAGGGGAAGGCGACGAGCAGTACTTC. V usage is TRBV14 and J usage is TRBJ2-7; 8 nucleotides line up with TRBD1. Germline V gene sequence: CDR1 SGHDN, CDR2 FVKESK. The ends lost 0 bases at V and 5 bases at J; junction bases unmatched: 6. The CDR3 has 15 residues. The full variable domain, with the rest looked up from reference TRBV14 and TRBJ2-7, is EAGVTQFPSHSVIEKGQTVTLRCDPISGHDNLYWYRRVMGKEIKFLLHFVKESKQDESGMPNNRFLAERTGGTYSTLKVQPAELEDSGVYFCASSQETGEGDEQYFGPGTRLTVT.

In this sample, this clone turned up once. V is TRBV4-3 and J is TRBJ1-6, with 9 bases that match TRBD1. Germline V gene sequence: CDR1 LGHNA, CDR2 YSLEER. The CDR3 runs 15 residues. The J segment lost 7 bases and the V segment lost 0 bases, leaving 1 base of the junction unmatched. The CDR3: CASSQEDRGNSPLHF. Here the CDR3 DNA reads TGCGCCAGCAGCCAAGAGGACAGGGGAAATTCACCCCTCCACTTT.

The chain links TRBV7-2 to TRBJ2-2, with D perhaps given as TRBD1 or TRBD2 (6 bases each). Trimming pared 1 base from V and 5 bases from J, leaving 17 bases between. This CDR3 contains 17 residues. The germline gives CDR1 SGHTA, CDR2 FQGNSA. The CDR3 sequence: CASSLEELQGGTGELFF. The CDR3 region has the DNA TGTGCCAGCAGCTTAGAGGAACTACAGGGAGGAACCGGGGAGCTGTTTTTT.

This clone appeared once. At one end, the junction sequence differs from germline, possibly due to a read error. V usage is TRBV5-1 and J usage is TRBJ2-1; D possibly corresponds to TRBD1 (5 bases). The CDR3 has 18 amino acids. CDR1 and CDR2 (germline): SGHRS, YFSETQ. CDR3 nucleotides: TGCGCCAGTCAACTGCATCCCCAGGGCCTACGCTCCTACAATGGGCAGTTCTTC. Translating it yields CASQLHPQGLRSYNGQFF.